This T cell receptor beta chain was profiled in a study of tissue T cells after allogeneic stem cell transplantation. Time point noted: mouse harvest day 7 after allogeneic transplant. Mouse grafts combined 10^7 T-cell-depleted bone marrow cells with 10^6 splenic CD5+ T cells. The CDR3 extends over 13 amino acids. V lost 5 bases, J lost 0 bases, and 7 bases lay in between. Germline V CDR1 and CDR2: SGHND, FRSKSL. As regards this clone: Antigen unknown. Germline and genes: mouse. The read comes to an end 1 residue before the CDR3 does, leaving the germline J gene to fill in the end.

Sequenced by immunoSEQ multiplex PCR; TCRdb stores in-frame clones only, minus some. The sample consists of a few thousand clones, around 50% of them appearing once. Study-level results: Motif-based clustering found tissue-specific repertoire signatures shared across patients, though few clones were shared.

The chain has TRBV15 and TRBJ1-1, with D uncertain. What was sequenced was liver tissue. The source is a female BALB/c mouse given C57BL/6 T cells with graft-versus-host disease after an allogeneic hematopoietic cell transplant. The CDR3 DNA, read in part, is TGTGCCAGCAGTCCACAGACAAACACAGAAGTCTTC. Protein sequence: CASSPQTNTEVF. The whole CDR3 protein reads CASSPQTNTEVFF.